This T cell receptor (beta chain) was recovered during a study of technical replicates of blood from a few donors. Libraries were prepared by immunoSEQ multiplex PCR; TCRdb keeps only in-frame clonotypes and omits some of them. This sample yields more than 75,000 clones, of which over 90% are seen a single time; approximately 0.41% belongs to the top ten. V lost 3 bases to trimming and J lost 6 bases; unmatched junction nucleotides: 4. CDR3 length equals 14 residues. Looked up from germline, CDR1 is SQVTM and CDR2 is ANQGSEA. This chain joins TRBV29-1 and TRBJ2-1, with 11 nucleotides matching TRBD2. This sequence originates from a human donor in good health. Material for sequencing was T cells isolated from PBMCs. The CDR3 spells CSVDTSGGPNEQFF. CDR3 coding DNA: TGCAGCGTTGACACTAGCGGGGGTCCCAATGAGCAGTTCTTC.